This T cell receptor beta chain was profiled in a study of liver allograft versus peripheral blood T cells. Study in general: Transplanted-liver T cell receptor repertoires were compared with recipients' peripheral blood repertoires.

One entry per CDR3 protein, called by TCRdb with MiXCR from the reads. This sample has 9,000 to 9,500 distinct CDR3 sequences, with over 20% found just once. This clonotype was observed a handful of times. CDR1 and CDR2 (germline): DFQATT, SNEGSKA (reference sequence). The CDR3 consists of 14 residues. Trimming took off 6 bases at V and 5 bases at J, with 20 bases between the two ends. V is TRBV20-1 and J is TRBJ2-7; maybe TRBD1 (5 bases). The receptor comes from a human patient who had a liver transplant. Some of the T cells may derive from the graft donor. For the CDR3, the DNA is TGCAGTGCCATACCCAGGGTTATCGGCAACGAGCAGTACTTC. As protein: CSAIPRVIGNEQYF.